These 6 T cell receptor beta chains share one sample of origin, sequenced in a study of blood T cell repertoires in COVID-19. The repertoire was sequenced with immunoSEQ multiplex PCR; TCRdb's copy has only in-frame clones and lacks some. The table records approximately 270,000 clones, 70% to 90% of them present only once. Sequencing used peripheral blood. The source of these receptors is a human donor with COVID-19, enrolled during active disease. The donor label of this sample is uncertain.

The genes are TRBV10-3 and TRBJ1-1, with 9 bases lining up with TRBD1. From germline, CDR1 is ENHRY and CDR2 SYGVKD. The CDR3 extends over 14 amino acids. Unmatched junction bases numbered 6, after V lost 5 bases and J lost 5 bases. In nucleotides, the CDR3 is TGTGCCATCAGTTTCACAGGGGGCGGTACTGAAGCTTTCTTT. As protein: CAISFTGGGTEAFF.

The J gene is TRBJ1-6, the V gene TRBV18, with TRBD1 matching 8 bases. V trimming: 1 base; J trimming: 1 base; junction bases outside the gene matches: 6. The length of the CDR3 is 18 residues. Germline-derived CDR1 and CDR2 are KGHSH and LQKENI. DNA for the CDR3: TGTGCCAGCTCACCACTGGGGACAGGAGTGTCCTATAATTCACCCCTCCACTTT. Amino acids: CASSPLGTGVSYNSPLHF.

Many counts were recorded for this clone. CDR3 residues: CASSSRTAAYNSPLHF. The DNA for the CDR3 is TGTGCCAGCTCATCGCGGACAGCGGCGTATAATTCACCCCTCCACTTT. The chain combines TRBV18 with TRBJ1-6, with D perhaps matching TRBD1 (6 bases). In germline, CDR1 is KGHSH, CDR2 LQKENI. CDR3 length: 16 residues. V was clipped by 5 bases and J by 4 bases, with 15 bases between them.

The CDR3 sequence is CAISESELEAFF. The DNA of the CDR3 is TGTGCCATCAGTGAGTCAGAACTAGAAGCTTTCTTT. The chain recombines TRBV10-3 with TRBJ1-1; no reliable D call. V lost 0 bases to trimming and J lost 8 bases, with 7 bases between them. CDR1 is ENHRY, CDR2 SYGVKD, per germline. There are 12 residues in the CDR3.

The V and J genes are TRBV12-5 and TRBJ2-2, with D possibly TRBD1 on 6 matching bases. V lost 0 bases and J lost 5, with 10 bases in between. Germline CDR1 LGHNT, CDR2 FRNRAP. The CDR3 extends over 15 amino acids. The CDR3 sequence: CASGLVQGLTGELFF. CDR3 DNA: TGTGCTAGTGGTTTGGTACAGGGTTTAACCGGGGAGCTGTTTTTT.

This clone showed up just a few times. The chain couples TRBV5-1 to TRBJ2-6; D remains ambiguous. V was clipped by 0 bases and J by 2 bases, with 6 bases between them. This CDR3 is built from 15 residues. Germline assignment: CDR1 SGHRS and CDR2 YFSETQ. The CDR3 sequence is CASSLATAGANVLTF. The CDR3 DNA follows: TGCGCCAGCAGCTTGGCGACTGCTGGGGCCAACGTCCTGACTTTC.